This TCR beta chain is from a study of tumor-infiltrating lymphocytes in primary liver carcinoma. The wider study: Measuring about 4 to 10 cm across, the tumors were staged as T1-T3 N0M0.

Notes on the study in general: The study found only about 7-25% of top clones in all five tumor regions. Compared with blood, tumor repertoires held significantly more in their top 250 clones.

From approximately 20-30 mg of unsorted bulk tissue, DNA and RNA were co-extracted together. Treatment-naive at the time, the patients had chronic HBV infection. On this clonotype itself: Antigen specificity is unknown.

TCR beta cDNA was made from around 520 ng total RNA with a constant-region primer. ARM-PCR, slightly modified, supplied the TCR beta libraries through three nested multiplex PCR rounds. Each of the first two PCR rounds ran roughly 10 cycles with TRBV1-TRBV30 forward and C-beta reverse primers. TCRdb called the multiplex PCR reads again in MiXCR, with one record for every CDR3 protein. The sample has 60,000 to 90,000 distinct CDR3 sequences; 60% to 80% are singletons. CDR3 length: 14 residues. Germline-derived CDR1 and CDR2 are SQVTM and ANQGSEA. The TCR originated in a man aged 35 to 55 with primary liver carcinoma and hepatitis B virus infection. This chain uses TRBV29-1 with TRBJ2-7, with D perhaps given as TRBD1 or TRBD2 (5 bases each). Material: liver tumor tissue from sampling region 4. Regarding subset: tumor region T4, right-lateral pole. The CDR3 DNA is TGCGGCGCACGAGAGGGGAACAAGGGCTACGAGCAGTACTTC. Protein product: CGAREGNKGYEQYF.